These 23 T cell receptor beta chains share one sample of origin, sequenced in a study of graft-versus-host responses after intestinal transplantation. Some clones are missing from TCRdb's copy, which holds only in-frame ones; the method was immunoSEQ multiplex PCR. The sample lists 96,000 or so clones; 90% to 95% were seen once. For these TCRs, the target antigens are not known. Sequencing used unstimulated CD4+ T cells sorted from spleen or lymph node cells, obtained before intestinal transplant. These TCRs come from a human donor who received an intestinal transplant.

This chain uses TRBV27 with TRBJ1-4, with D maybe TRBD1 (5 bases). This CDR3 comprises 16 residues. The V and J ends lost 1 base and 2 bases respectively, with 11 bases between them. Germline V lookup: CDR1 MNHEY, CDR2 SMNVEV (reference sequence). The CDR3 protein is CASSLFGGATNEKLFF. The CDR3 region has the DNA TGTGCCAGCAGTTTATTTGGAGGGGCGACTAATGAAAAACTGTTTTTT.

As regards this clone: At one end the junction does not follow the germline gene, possibly because of a read error. The CDR3 protein is CASSFRDRDGHTF. CDR3 in DNA: TGTGCCAGCAGTTTCCGGGACAGGGATGGCCACACCTTC. The chain combines TRBV5-6 with TRBJ1-2, with 9 bases aligning to TRBD1. The CDR3 is made up of 13 amino acids. The germline V gene has CDR1 SGHDT and CDR2 YYEEEE.

The chain combines TRBV7-5 with TRBJ1-2; TRBD1, the D gene given by the table, was not confirmed from the DNA. TRBV7-5 is termed a pseudogene. The CDR3 has 19 residues. The CDR3 DNA reads TGTGCCAGAATCCTCCCACGGGACAGGGGCGAACCTACCAACTATGGCTACACCTTC. The encoded protein is CARILPRDRGEPTNYGYTF.

This rearrangement joins TRBV2 to TRBJ2-5, with D perhaps matching TRBD2 (5 bases). This CDR3 region has 12 residues. V dropped 3 bases and J dropped 7 bases, with 9 bases sitting between them. CDR1 and CDR2 (germline): SNHLY, FYNNEI. CDR3: CASSDGVWTQYF. The CDR3 nucleotides are TGTGCCAGCAGTGACGGGGTTTGGACCCAGTACTTC.

The V gene is TRBV2, the J gene TRBJ1-5; 8 nucleotides match TRBD1. Germline CDR1 is SNHLY and CDR2 is FYNNEI. The CDR3 length is 14 residues. Trimming took 3 bases from V and 12 from J; bases not matched to a gene: 10. The chain's CDR3 is CASSESQGAGLQHF. For the CDR3, the DNA is TGTGCCAGCAGTGAGTCCCAGGGGGCAGGACTCCAGCATTTT.

The chain links TRBV18 to TRBJ1-2; D unresolved. The germline gives CDR1 KGHSH, CDR2 LQKENI. V gave up 3 bases and J gave up 3 bases, with 2 bases separating them. CDR3 size: 11 residues. The CDR3 region has the DNA TGTGCCAGCTCACCCGACTATGGCTACACCTTC. The encoded protein is CASSPDYGYTF.

The chain uses TRBV19 and TRBJ2-5; possibly TRBD2 for D (6 bases). Gene TRBJ2-7 matches the end of the DNA better, so the J call may be wrong. The CDR3 spans 13 residues. The V gene's germline CDR1 is LNHDA and CDR2 SQIVND (reference sequence). The CDR3 spells CASSMDGRYEQYF. CDR3 nucleotide sequence: TGTGCCAGTAGTATGGATGGGAGGTACGAGCAGTACTTC.

This rearrangement joins TRBV5-8 to TRBJ1-5; 7 nucleotides match TRBD1. Germline V gene data show CDR1 as SGHTS and CDR2 as YDEGEE. CDR3 length: 16 residues. V trimming: 1 base; J trimming: 0 bases; junction bases outside the gene matches: 4. In DNA form, the CDR3 reads TGTGCCAGCAGCTTGCGGACAGGTTATAGCAATCAGCCCCAGCATTTT. Protein product: CASSLRTGYSNQPQHF.

V and J are TRBV15 and TRBJ1-5; maybe TRBD1 (5 bases). Per germline, CDR1 LNHNV and CDR2 YYDKDF (reference sequence). The CDR3 runs 15 residues. V was shortened by 4 bases and J by 1 base, with 11 bases between the two germline ends. The CDR3 region is CATSTGSVSNQPQHF. The CDR3 DNA is TGTGCCACCAGCACAGGGTCGGTGAGCAATCAGCCCCAGCATTTT.

The chain employs TRBV10-2 and TRBJ2-1; 10 nucleotides match TRBD2. The CDR3 is 14 residues long. Germline CDR1 is WSHSY and CDR2 is SAAADI. J lost 6 bases, V lost 6 bases, and 5 bases had no gene match. The CDR3 DNA follows: TGCGCCAGCAGGGCCGGGACTAGCGTCAATGAGCAGTTCTTC. As protein: CASRAGTSVNEQFF.

This rearrangement joins TRBV5-1 to TRBJ2-2, with 8 bases that match TRBD1. Germline V lookup: CDR1 SGHRS, CDR2 YFSETQ. The CDR3 is 16 residues long. Losses at the gene ends were 4 bases for V and 1 base for J; bases not matched to a gene: 6. The CDR3 here is CASSQGQGGNTGELFF. The CDR3 nucleotides are TGCGCCAGCAGCCAAGGACAGGGAGGGAACACCGGGGAGCTGTTTTTT.

This clone occurred a few times. The V and J genes are TRBV6-1 and TRBJ2-1; unclear D gene. Germline lookup yields CDR1 MNHNS and CDR2 SASEGT. With 6 bases removed from V and 6 bases from J, the gap between germline ends came to 15 bases. This CDR3 has 14 amino acids. The CDR3 region has the DNA TGTGCCAGCAGGAGAGGTTTAGGTGTCAATGAGCAGTTCTTC. Its translation: CASRRGLGVNEQFF.

The chain couples TRBV5-1 to TRBJ2-1, with D maybe TRBD1 (5 bases). In germline, CDR1 is SGHRS, CDR2 YFSETQ. The CDR3 contains 16 residues. V was cut by 0 bases and J by 3 bases, with 13 bases left in between. The CDR3 loop reads CASSLAGAGNYNEQFF. CDR3 coding DNA: TGCGCCAGCAGCTTGGCCGGAGCAGGGAACTACAATGAGCAGTTCTTC.

The rearrangement joins TRBV29-1 to TRBJ2-1; tentatively, D is TRBD2 (6 bases). Germline V gene data show CDR1 as SQVTM and CDR2 as ANQGSEA. CDR3 length equals 12 residues. V lost 7 bases, J lost 10 bases, and 17 bases lay in between. This CDR3 reads CSGGTSSREQFF. Written as DNA, the CDR3 is TGCAGCGGCGGAACTAGCTCCCGGGAGCAGTTCTTC.

The gene calls are TRBV18 and TRBJ2-2; D gene unclear. This CDR3 region has 14 residues. Trimming cost V 6 bases and J 6 bases, with 14 bases left between them. The germline V gene encodes CDR1 KGHSH and CDR2 LQKENI. Written as DNA, the CDR3 is TGTGCCAGCTCCTCGTATGTTGAGCCCGGGGAGCTGTTTTTT. This translates into CASSSYVEPGELFF. Filled out from reference TRBV18 and TRBJ2-2, the complete variable domain reads NAGVMQNPRHLVRRRGQEARLRCSPMKGHSHVYWYRQLPEEGLKFMVYLQKENIIDESGMPKERFSAEFPKEGPSILRIQQVVRGDSAAYFCASSSYVEPGELFFGEGSRLTVL.

The chain links TRBV6-6 to TRBJ1-6; unclear D gene. The V gene's germline CDR1 is MNHNY and CDR2 SVGAGI (reference sequence). The CDR3 spans 14 residues. Trimming stripped 6 bases from V and 3 bases from J, with 9 bases between. CDR3 nucleotides: TGTGCCAGCAGCCCCCGGGGCTATAATTCACCCCTCCACTTT. The encoded protein is CASSPRGYNSPLHF.

Here the CDR3 DNA reads TGTGCCAGCAGCTTAGGACAGGTGGGCAATCAGCCCCAGCATTTT. Amino acid sequence: CASSLGQVGNQPQHF. The rearrangement uses TRBV7-9 and TRBJ1-5, with a possible D match to TRBD1 (6 bases). V was trimmed by 1 base and J by 2 bases, leaving 9 bases between them. Germline CDR1 reads SEHNR; CDR2 reads FQNEAQ (reference sequence). This CDR3 has 15 residues. Supplemented by reference TRBV7-9 and TRBJ1-5, the full variable domain reads DTGVSQNPRHKITKRGQNVTFRCDPISEHNRLYWYRQTLGQGPEFLTYFQNEAQLEKSRLLSDRFSAERPKGSFSTLEIQRTEQGDSAMYLCASSLGQVGNQPQHFGDGTRLSIL.

V and J are TRBV4-1 and TRBJ2-1; weak D call: TRBD2 (5 bases). In germline, CDR1 is MGHRA, CDR2 YSYEKL. The CDR3 spans 17 residues. V was trimmed by 8 bases and J by 1 base, leaving 21 bases between them. The CDR3 reads CASRTPGVTHSYNEQFF. The DNA for the CDR3 is TGCGCCAGCCGCACACCCGGGGTGACGCATTCCTACAATGAGCAGTTCTTC.

CDR3 coding DNA: TGTGCCAGCAGCTTAGTTTCTGGAAGCGGGACTGAAGCTTTCTTT. It encodes CASSLVSGSGTEAFF. V gene TRBV7-2 combines with J gene TRBJ1-1; D is unclear. CDR1 and CDR2 (germline): SGHTA, FQGNSA. The CDR3 has 15 amino acids. Trimming pared 1 base from V and 5 bases from J, leaving 14 bases between. Based on the CDR3 plus reference TRBV7-2 and TRBJ1-1, the full variable domain is GAGVSQSPSNKVTEKGKDVELRCDPISGHTALYWYRQSLGQGLEFLIYFQGNSAPDKSGLPSDRFSAERTGGSVSTLTIQRTQQEDSAVYLCASSLVSGSGTEAFFGQGTRLTVV.

This chain connects TRBV28 to TRBJ2-7; 7 bases match TRBD1. V shed 3 bases, J shed 1 base, and the junction held 6 bases outside the gene matches. In germline, CDR1 is MDHEN, CDR2 SYDVKM. This CDR3 region has 15 residues. The CDR3, as DNA: TGTGCCAGCAGTTTTGGTGGGACAGCTTCCTACGAGCAGTACTTC. Translation: CASSFGGTASYEQYF.

The CDR3 spells CASSRDRGPTDTQYF. The CDR3 DNA is TGTGCCAGCAGTCGCGACAGGGGGCCTACAGATACGCAGTATTTT. The chain links TRBV6-5 to TRBJ2-3; TRBD1 matches at 10 bases. Germline CDR1 reads MNHEY; CDR2 reads SVGAGI. J was trimmed by 3 bases and V by 5 bases; bases with no gene match: 5. This CDR3 has 15 residues.

The table lists this clone with a count of one. J is TRBJ1-1 and V is TRBV2; 7 bases line up with TRBD1. The CDR3 covers 14 residues. J gave up 5 bases and V 1 base, and 4 bases lay outside the gene matches. The germline CDR1 and CDR2 sequences are SNHLY and FYNNEI. The CDR3: CASSEEGAVTEAFF. CDR3 coding DNA: TGTGCCAGCAGTGAAGAGGGGGCGGTGACTGAAGCTTTCTTT.

J is TRBJ1-2 and V is TRBV5-1; 8 positions agree with TRBD1. The germline V gene has CDR1 SGHRS and CDR2 YFSETQ. The CDR3 spans 14 residues. V dropped 4 bases and J dropped 9; count of bases not matched to a gene: 11. The CDR3 DNA follows: TGCGCCAGCAGCCCGGGACAGGCCACCTTAAGCTACACCTTC. This codes for CASSPGQATLSYTF.